This T cell receptor (beta chain) was identified in a study of T cell responses to AZD1222 COVID-19 vaccine. The length of the CDR3 is 15 residues. The germline V gene has CDR1 MNHEY and CDR2 SVGEGT. The junction had 5 bases not matched to a gene; V was cut back by 3 bases and J by 5 bases. TCRdb keeps only in-frame clones here, not all; method: immunoSEQ multiplex PCR. The data show some 120,000 clones, 86% seen once. The source material was peripheral blood, sampled 28 days after the second AZD1222 dose. This clonotype was obtained from an adult who received the AZD1222 COVID-19 vaccine. J is TRBJ2-7 and V is TRBV6-2 or TRBV6-3; the match to TRBD2 covers 12 bases. CDR3 sequence (DNA): TGTGCCAGCAGTTATATGGGACTAGCGGGCCACGAGCAGTACTTC. This translates into CASSYMGLAGHEQYF.